This T cell receptor (beta chain) comes out of a study of OX40 agonist ivuxolimab in advanced cancers. Study summary: From about 23 to 85 years was the age range, with a mean of around 57 years, and over 70% were male. Eligibility rules accepted prior anti-PD-1, anti-PD-L1 or anti-CTLA-4 therapy, and over 35% had some.

The length of the CDR3 is 21 residues. Germline V gives CDR1 SSHAT, CDR2 FNYEAQ (reference sequence). TCRdb keeps only in-frame clones here, not all; method: immunoSEQ multiplex PCR. The sample lists 20,000 to 30,000 clones, 83% occurring once. Patients were ineligible given autoimmune disease history or systemic immunosuppression. A note on this clone: The junction shows a germline mismatch at one end, possibly a read error.

Sequenced material: CD4+ or CD8+ T cells sorted from blood, taken in a trial of the OX40 agonist ivuxolimab. The receptor was isolated from an adult with an advanced solid tumor such as melanoma, head and neck, liver or kidney cancer. The V and J genes are TRBV7-7 and TRBJ1-5; a weak D match, TRBD1 (5 bases). The CDR3 DNA reads TGTGCTAGCAGCTTCTCCCGCGGGGCCACCCTATGGGCTACCTCCATTCAGCCCCAGCATTTT. It yields the protein CASSFSRGATLWATSIQPQHF.